This TCR beta chain was obtained from a study of beta chain features in type 1 diabetes. General study points: Researchers report that Type 1 diabetes patients had moderately but significantly shorter TCRB CDR3s across all four CD4+ subsets. Relative to healthy donors, patients appeared to have naive, central memory and Treg TCRB repertoires that were more similar. The VDJ junctions of type 1 diabetes patients carried fewer insertions and more deletions. Cells carrying high TCR expression could end up over-represented when cDNA is sequenced.

All of the isolated RNA was reverse transcribed, so expressed TCRB transcripts were sequenced. TCRdb's table, derived via immunoSEQ multiplex PCR, lists solely in-frame clones and lacks some. The data hold hundreds of thousands of clones, with about 14% observed a single time. On this clone itself: Its antigen is as yet unknown.

CDR1 and CDR2 from the germline V gene are SGHRS and YFSETQ. Trimming took 0 bases from V and 3 from J, leaving 7 bases between them. The CDR3 length is 13 residues. What was sequenced was naive CD4+ T cells from blood. The chain recombines TRBV5-1 with TRBJ2-7; D remains unclear. The TCR originated in a man younger than 35 in good health. DNA of the CDR3: TGCGCCAGCAGCTTGGAGGCAGTCTACGAGCAGTACTTC. It codes for CASSLEAVYEQYF. The full variable domain, in which reference TRBV5-1 and TRBJ2-7 provide the parts outside the CDR3, is KAGVTQTPRYLIKTRGQQVTLSCSPISGHRSVSWYQQTPGQGLQFLFEYFSETQRNKGNFPGRFSGRQFSNSRSEMNVSTLELGDSALYLCASSLEAVYEQYFGPGTRLTVT.